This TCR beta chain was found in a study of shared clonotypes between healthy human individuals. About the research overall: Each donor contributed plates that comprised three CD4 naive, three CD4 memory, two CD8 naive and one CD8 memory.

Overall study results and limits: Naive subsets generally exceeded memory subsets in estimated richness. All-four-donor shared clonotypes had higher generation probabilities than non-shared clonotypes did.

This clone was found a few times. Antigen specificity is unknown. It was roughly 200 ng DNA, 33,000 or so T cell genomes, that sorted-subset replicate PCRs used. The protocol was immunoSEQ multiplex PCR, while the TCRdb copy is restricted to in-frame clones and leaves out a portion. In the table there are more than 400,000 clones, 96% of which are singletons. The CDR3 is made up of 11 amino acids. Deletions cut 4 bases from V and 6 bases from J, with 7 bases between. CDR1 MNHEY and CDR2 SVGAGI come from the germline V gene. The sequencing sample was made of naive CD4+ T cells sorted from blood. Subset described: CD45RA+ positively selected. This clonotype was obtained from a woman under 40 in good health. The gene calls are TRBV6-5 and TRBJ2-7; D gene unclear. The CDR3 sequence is CASSFRSEQYF. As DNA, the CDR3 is TGTGCCAGCAGTTTTCGTAGCGAGCAGTACTTC.